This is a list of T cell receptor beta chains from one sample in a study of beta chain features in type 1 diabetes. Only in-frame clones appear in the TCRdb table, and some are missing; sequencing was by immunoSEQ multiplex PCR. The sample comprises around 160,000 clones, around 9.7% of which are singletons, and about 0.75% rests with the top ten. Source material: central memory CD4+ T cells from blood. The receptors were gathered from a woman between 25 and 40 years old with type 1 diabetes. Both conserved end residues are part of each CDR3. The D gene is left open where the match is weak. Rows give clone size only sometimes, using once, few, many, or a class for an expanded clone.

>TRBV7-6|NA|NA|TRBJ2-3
CASQEEGRTDTQYF
TGTGCCAGCCAGGAGGAGGGCCGCACAGATACGCAGTATTTT
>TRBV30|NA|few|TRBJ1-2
CAWGTSPNYGYTF
TGTGCCTGGGGGACATCGCCCAACTATGGCTACACCTTC
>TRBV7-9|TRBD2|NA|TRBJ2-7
CASSLWGAGEAGEQYF
TGTGCCAGCAGCTTATGGGGCGCGGGAGAGGCAGGGGAGCAGTACTTC
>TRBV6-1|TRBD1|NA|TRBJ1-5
CASSLDRELNQPQHF
TGTGCCAGCAGTTTGGACAGGGAGCTCAATCAGCCCCAGCATTTT
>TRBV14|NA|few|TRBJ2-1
CASSARVSYNEQFF
TGTGCCAGCAGCGCCAGGGTCTCCTACAATGAGCAGTTCTTC
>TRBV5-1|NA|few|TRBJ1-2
CASNPTGDPDDYGYTF
TGCGCCAGCAACCCGACAGGAGATCCTGACGACTATGGCTACACCTTC
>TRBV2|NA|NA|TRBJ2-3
CASSEGQLSTDTQYF
TGTGCCAGCAGCGAAGGACAGTTAAGCACAGATACGCAGTATTTT
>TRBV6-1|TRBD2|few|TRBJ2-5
CASSQGTSGMETQYF
TGTGCCAGCAGCCAAGGGACTAGCGGGATGGAGACCCAGTACTTC
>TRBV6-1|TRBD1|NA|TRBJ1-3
CASRRDREGNTIYF
TGTGCCAGCAGGAGGGACAGGGAGGGAAACACCATATATTTT
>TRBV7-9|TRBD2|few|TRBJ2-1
CASSRTSGFEQFF
TGTGCCAGCAGCCGGACTAGCGGATTTGAGCAGTTCTTC
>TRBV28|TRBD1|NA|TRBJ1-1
CASSKGQGNTEAFF
TGTGCCAGCAGCAAAGGACAGGGTAACACTGAAGCTTTCTTT
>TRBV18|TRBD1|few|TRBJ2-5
CASSPPTGGRETQYF
TGTGCCAGCTCACCACCTACAGGGGGACGAGAGACCCAGTACTTC
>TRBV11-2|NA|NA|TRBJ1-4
CASSLGTRGSWEKLFF
TGTGCCAGCAGCTTAGGGACCAGGGGCTCTTGGGAAAAACTGTTTTTT
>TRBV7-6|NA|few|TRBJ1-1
CASSLGRSRGNTEAFF
TGTGCCAGCAGCTTAGGCCGGTCCCGTGGGAACACTGAAGCTTTCTTT
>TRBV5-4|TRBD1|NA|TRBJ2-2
CASSSGQGVTGELFF
TGTGCCAGCAGCTCCGGACAGGGAGTCACCGGGGAGCTGTTTTTT
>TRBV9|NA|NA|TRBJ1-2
CASSASGQNYGYTF
TGTGCCAGCAGCGCGAGCGGACAGAACTATGGCTACACCTTC
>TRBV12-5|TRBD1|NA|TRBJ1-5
CASGKKTGANQPQHF
TGTGCTAGTGGCAAGAAGACAGGGGCAAATCAGCCCCAGCATTTT
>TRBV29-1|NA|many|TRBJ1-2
CSVPQGTYGYTF
TGCAGCGTCCCTCAGGGTACCTATGGCTACACCTTC
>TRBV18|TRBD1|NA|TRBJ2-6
CASSLQGTGSGANVLTF
TGTGCCAGCTCACTCCAAGGGACAGGCTCTGGGGCCAACGTCCTGACTTTC
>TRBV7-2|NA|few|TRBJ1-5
CASSPQSLNQPQHF
TGTGCCAGCAGCCCACAGTCCCTCAATCAGCCCCAGCATTTT
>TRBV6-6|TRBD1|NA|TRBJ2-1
CASSYFRDRSYNEQFF
TGTGCCAGCAGTTACTTCCGGGACAGATCCTACAATGAGCAGTTCTTC
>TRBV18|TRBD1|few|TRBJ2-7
CASSPGTGGTYEQYF
TGTGCCAGCTCACCCGGGACAGGGGGGACCTACGAGCAGTACTTC
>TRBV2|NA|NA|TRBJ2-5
CASSLLQETQYF
TGTGCCAGCAGTCTTCTTCAAGAGACCCAGTACTTC
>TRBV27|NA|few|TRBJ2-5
CASSSTTRRGPWETQYF
TGTGCCAGCAGTTCCACAACTCGGCGGGGCCCTTGGGAGACCCAGTACTTC
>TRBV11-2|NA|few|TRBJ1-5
CASSPGGNQPQHF
TGTGCCAGCAGCCCAGGGGGCAATCAGCCCCAGCATTTT
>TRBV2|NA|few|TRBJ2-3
CASSESRDRVYF
TGTGCCAGCAGTGAATCACGGGATCGGGTGTATTTT
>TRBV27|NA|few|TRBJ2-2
CASSRPLARGTGELFF
TGTGCCAGCAGTCGACCCCTAGCTCGCGGCACCGGGGAGCTGTTTTTT
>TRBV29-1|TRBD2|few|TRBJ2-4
CSVEGASGSKNIQYF
TGCAGCGTTGAAGGGGCTAGCGGGAGCAAAAACATTCAGTACTTC
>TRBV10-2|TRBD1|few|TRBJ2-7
CASMGQTYEQYF
TGCGCCAGCATGGGACAGACCTACGAGCAGTACTTC
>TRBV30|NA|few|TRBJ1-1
CAWSRTVRNTEAFF
TGTGCCTGGAGCCGGACAGTGAGGAACACTGAAGCTTTCTTT
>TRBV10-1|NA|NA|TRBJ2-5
CASSEGTARETQYF
TGCGCCAGCAGTGAGGGGACTGCCCGAGAGACCCAGTACTTC
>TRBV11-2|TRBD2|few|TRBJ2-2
CASSPQLAGGPGELFF
TGTGCCAGCAGCCCCCAACTAGCGGGAGGGCCCGGGGAGCTGTTTTTT
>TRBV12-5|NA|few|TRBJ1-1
CASGLEGTEAFF
TGTGCTAGTGGTTTGGAGGGGACTGAAGCTTTCTTT
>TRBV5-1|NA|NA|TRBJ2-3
CASSLSRDNADTQYF
TGCGCCAGCAGCTTGAGCCGGGACAATGCAGATACGCAGTATTTT
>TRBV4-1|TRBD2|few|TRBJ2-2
CASSQETSGRENTGELFF
TGCGCCAGCAGCCAAGAAACCAGCGGGAGGGAGAACACCGGGGAGCTGTTTTTT
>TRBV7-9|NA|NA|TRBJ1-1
CASSLQALAAFF
TGTGCCAGCAGCTTACAGGCATTGGCGGCTTTCTTT
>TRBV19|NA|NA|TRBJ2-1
CASSIAVAAYEQFF
TGTGCCAGTAGTATAGCCGTAGCGGCCTATGAGCAGTTCTTC
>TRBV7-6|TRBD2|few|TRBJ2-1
CASSLLAGSYNEQFF
TGTGCCAGCAGCTTACTAGCGGGCTCCTACAATGAGCAGTTCTTC
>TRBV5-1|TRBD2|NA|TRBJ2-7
CASSLVLAGGDEQYF
TGCGCCAGCAGCTTGGTACTAGCGGGAGGAGACGAGCAGTACTTC
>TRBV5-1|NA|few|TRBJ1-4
CASSFQGGGEKLFF
TGCGCCAGCAGCTTTCAGGGAGGAGGGGAAAAACTGTTTTTT
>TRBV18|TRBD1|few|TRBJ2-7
CASSPPQRTGASYEQYF
TGTGCCAGCTCACCACCTCAACGGACAGGGGCTTCCTACGAGCAGTACTTC
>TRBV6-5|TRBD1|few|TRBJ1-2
CASSPTGIWGYTF
TGTGCCAGCAGCCCGACAGGGATATGGGGCTACACCTTC
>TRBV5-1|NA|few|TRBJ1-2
CASSLVATGYGYTF
TGCGCCAGCAGCTTGGTCGCGACAGGCTATGGCTACACCTTC
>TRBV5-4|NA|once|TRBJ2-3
CASSLRVGALTDTQYF
TGTGCCAGCAGCTTGAGGGTAGGGGCCCTCACAGATACGCAGTATTTT
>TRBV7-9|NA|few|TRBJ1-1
CASSLLQGNTEAFF
TGTGCCAGCAGCTTATTACAGGGGAACACTGAAGCTTTCTTT
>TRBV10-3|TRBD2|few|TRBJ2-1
CAISKTSGLLNEQFF
TGTGCCATCAGTAAGACTAGCGGATTACTCAATGAGCAGTTCTTC
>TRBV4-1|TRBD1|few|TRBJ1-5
CASSQVGQGSNQPQHF
TGCGCCAGCAGCCAGGTTGGACAGGGCAGCAATCAGCCCCAGCATTTT
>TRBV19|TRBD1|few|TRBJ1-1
CASRMDRAGLRAFF
TGTGCCAGTAGGATGGACAGGGCCGGTCTTCGAGCTTTCTTT
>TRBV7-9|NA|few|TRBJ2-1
CASSLVLADFDEQFF
TGTGCCAGCAGCTTAGTCCTAGCAGATTTCGATGAGCAGTTCTTC
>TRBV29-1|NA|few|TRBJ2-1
CSVERSTYNEQFF
TGCAGCGTGGAGAGGAGCACCTACAATGAGCAGTTCTTC
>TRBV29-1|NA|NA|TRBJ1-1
CSVEDNGREAFF
TGCAGCGTTGAAGATAACGGTAGAGAAGCTTTCTTT
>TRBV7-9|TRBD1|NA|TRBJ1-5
CASSSLQGSNQPQHF
TGTGCCAGCAGCTCCCTACAGGGGAGCAATCAGCCCCAGCATTTT